The clone carrying this T cell receptor (beta chain) was detected only once. Its antigen remains unidentified. A multiplex PCR was run with 60 Vbeta primers and 13 Jbeta primers. Libraries were prepared by immunoSEQ multiplex PCR; TCRdb keeps only in-frame clonotypes and omits some of them. The sample lists some 160,000 clones; around 80% were seen once. This entry comes from a study of cytomegalovirus exposure and HLA in healthy donors. Germline V lookup: CDR1 SGHRS, CDR2 YFSETQ. The CDR3 length is 15 residues. V shed 4 bases and J 8 bases; nucleotides not matched to a gene: 13. Whole-study findings and limits: Despite most TCR sequences being rare, some public TCRs occurred in many donors.

This sequence originates from a man aged 35 to 55 in good health and CMV-seronegative. Sequenced sample: PBMCs. The V gene is TRBV5-1, the J gene TRBJ1-2, with 8 bases identical to TRBD1. Here the CDR3 DNA reads TGCGCCAGCAGCGCCACTACCCAGGGGGCGTCCGGCTACACCTTC. As protein: CASSATTQGASGYTF.